These T cell receptor beta chains were read from a single sample in a study of cytomegalovirus exposure and HLA in healthy donors. The assay was immunoSEQ multiplex PCR, and TCRdb's table has in-frame clones only and misses some. The sample lists tens of thousands of clones, just over 70% occurring once. The sample comprised PBMCs. The source is a man in his sixties in good health and CMV-seropositive. CDR3s include the opening cysteine and the closing phenylalanine or tryptophan. A D gene is named only where the DNA matches it firmly. Some rows mark clone size as missing; the rest say once, few, many or name a class of expanded clone.

V	D	J	size	DNA	CDR3
TRBV7-9	TRBD1	TRBJ2-5	.	TGTGCCAGCAGCCAAGGGGGACAGGGGGGACAAGAGACCCAGTACTTC	CASSQGGQGGQETQYF
TRBV6-1	TRBD1	TRBJ2-7	.	TGTGCCAGCAGTGTTACAGGGGGCCCTAGCTCCTACGAGCAGTACTTC	CASSVTGGPSSYEQYF
TRBV7-8	TRBD1	TRBJ1-1	few	TGTGCCAGCAGCTTATGGGTGGGACAGGCAGGCACTGAAGCTTTCTTT	CASSLWVGQAGTEAFF
TRBV5-1	TRBD2	TRBJ2-2	.	TGCGCCAGCAGCTTGGTAGCGGGCCGGGGGGCCGGGGAGCTGTTTTTT	CASSLVAGRGAGELFF
TRBV28	TRBD2	TRBJ2-1	.	TGTGCCAGCGAGAGGTTCCGGGAGGGGAACAATGAGCAGTTCTTC	CASERFREGNNEQFF
TRBV18	TRBD1	TRBJ2-1	.	TGTGCCAGCTCACCAGGGACAGGGAACAATGAGCAGTTCTTC	CASSPGTGNNEQFF
TRBV6-5	.	TRBJ2-7	few	TGTGCCAGCAGTTACAAACAAGCCTACGAGCAGTACTTC	CASSYKQAYEQYF
TRBV7-7	TRBD2	TRBJ2-5	few	TGTGCCAGCAGCTTGGGGACTAGCGCAGAGACCCAGTACTTC	CASSLGTSAETQYF
TRBV4-3	TRBD1	TRBJ1-1	.	TGCGCCAGCAGCCAAGGAGCCGGCCCGGGACAGGGTGTCACTGAAGCTTTCTTT	CASSQGAGPGQGVTEAFF
TRBV5-1	.	TRBJ2-1	.	TGCGCCAGCAGCTTGGGTAGCGGAGCCTACAATGAGCAGTTCTTC	CASSLGSGAYNEQFF
TRBV4-1	.	TRBJ1-1	once	TGCGCCAGCAGCCTCTATGGCCAGGCCGAAACTGAAGCTTTCTTT	CASSLYGQAETEAFF
TRBV5-5	.	TRBJ2-3	.	TGTGCCAGCAGCGAGGCCCTCTTCGCAGATACGCAGTATTTT	CASSEALFADTQYF
TRBV4-1	.	TRBJ2-7	.	TGCGCCAGCAGCCAAGAAGCTGACACTGGTTCGGAGCAGTACTTC	CASSQEADTGSEQYF
TRBV5-1	TRBD2	TRBJ2-5	.	TGCGCCAGCGGTTGGCTAGCGGGAGGTGGGGAAGAGACCCAGTACTTC	CASGWLAGGGEETQYF
TRBV20-1	.	TRBJ2-7	once	TGCAGTGCTAACAGGGACTACGAGCAGTACTTC	CSANRDYEQYF
TRBV5-4	.	TRBJ1-2	once	TGTGCCAGCAGCTTGCAGGGCGCCTGGGGCTACACCTTC	CASSLQGAWGYTF
TRBV5-4	.	TRBJ1-6	.	TGTGCCAGCAGCTTGGCCAGGGTCGATTCACCCCTCCACTTT	CASSLARVDSPLHF
TRBV5-4	.	TRBJ1-3	.	TGTGCCAGCAGCCCGGACAGTTTCTCTGGAAACACCATATATTTT	CASSPDSFSGNTIYF
TRBV11-2	TRBD2	TRBJ2-7	.	TGTGCCAGCAGCCTCTCAGCGGGAGGGCCCTCGTACGAGCAGTACTTC	CASSLSAGGPSYEQYF
TRBV7-9	.	TRBJ1-1	few	TGTGCCAGCAGCTTAAGGGCGGGGAACACTGAAGCTTTCTTT	CASSLRAGNTEAFF
TRBV5-4	TRBD2	TRBJ2-1	.	TGTGCCAGCAGCCCGGGACTAGCGGAAGGGTTGGGGGAGTTCTTC	CASSPGLAEGLGEFF
TRBV7-9	TRBD1	TRBJ1-5	.	TGTTCCAGCAGCCCGGGGGGGACAGGGGCTAATCAGCCCCAGCATTTT	CSSSPGGTGANQPQHF
TRBV4-3	TRBD2	TRBJ2-3	.	TGCGCCAGCAGCCCGAGCGGGGGGGCCTATAGTACGCAGTATTTT	CASSPSGGAYSTQYF
TRBV7-9	.	TRBJ2-7	.	TGTGCCAGCAGCAGGACAGAAAGCCCCTACGAGCAGTACTTC	CASSRTESPYEQYF